The rows below give T cell receptor beta chains drawn from one sample of a study of radiotherapy plus CTLA-4 blockade in lung cancer. Clones were read by immunoSEQ multiplex PCR, and TCRdb kept only the in-frame ones, dropping some. Found here are about 62,000 clones, 70% to 80% of them singletons; the top ten hold approximately 4.4%. The material sequenced was peripheral blood, taken from a patient treated with radiotherapy plus ipilimumab. These receptors originate from a human donor with non-small cell lung cancer who had a complete response to radiotherapy plus ipilimumab. The CDR3 runs from the conserved cysteine through the conserved F or W. A D gene is named only where the DNA matches it firmly. Size tells how often a clone was seen (once, few, many) or the class of an expanded clone, and some rows leave it out.

V gene	D gene	J gene	clone size	CDR3 protein	CDR3 DNA
TRBV5-1	TRBD2	TRBJ2-1	.	CASSFQQSGRALSEQFF	TGCGCCAGCAGCTTCCAACAAAGCGGGAGGGCACTCAGTGAGCAGTTCTTC
TRBV6-5	TRBD1	TRBJ1-2	.	CASSSPLGGQYYGYTF	TGTGCCAGCAGTTCGCCTTTAGGGGGACAGTACTATGGCTACACCTTC
TRBV6-1	.	TRBJ1-2	once	CASSEEGHPYGYTF	TGTGCCAGCAGTGAAGAGGGACATCCCTATGGCTACACCTTC
TRBV9	.	TRBJ1-1	.	CASSGGRTQDTEAFF	TGTGCCAGCAGCGGAGGGAGGACACAGGACACTGAAGCTTTCTTT
TRBV21-1	.	TRBJ1-2	few	CASSKGAANYYGYTF	TGTGCCAGCAGCAAAGGGGCAGCCAATTACTATGGCTACACCTTC
TRBV18	TRBD1	TRBJ2-1	.	CASSADRGVYEQFF	TGTGCCAGCTCAGCGGACAGGGGGGTCTATGAGCAGTTCTTC
TRBV6-6	TRBD2	TRBJ2-3	few	CASSLAGGGADTQYF	TGTGCCAGCAGTCTAGCGGGGGGAGGAGCAGATACGCAGTATTTT
TRBV29-1	.	TRBJ2-5	.	CSVERGTQETQYF	TGCAGCGTTGAAAGGGGAACGCAAGAGACCCAGTACTTC
TRBV27	.	TRBJ2-1	.	CASSSRSGLARNEQFF	TGTGCCAGCAGTTCTCGGAGTGGGCTAGCACGGAATGAGCAGTTCTTC
TRBV18	.	TRBJ2-2	.	CASSRDTGELFF	TGTGCCAGCTCACGCGACACCGGGGAGCTGTTTTTT
TRBV19	TRBD1	TRBJ1-1	few	CASSITGDTEAFF	TGTGCCAGTAGTATAACAGGGGACACTGAAGCTTTCTTT
TRBV2	.	TRBJ1-5	.	CASSRDGGPNQPQHF	TGTGCCAGCAGTCGGGACGGCGGTCCCAATCAGCCCCAGCATTTT
TRBV10-1	.	TRBJ1-5	few	CASSEQLNQPQHF	TGCGCCAGCAGTGAGCAATTGAATCAGCCCCAGCATTTT
TRBV18	TRBD2	TRBJ2-1	.	CASSPPGLAGGSEQFF	TGTGCCAGCTCACCACCGGGACTAGCGGGAGGATCTGAGCAGTTCTTC
TRBV7-6	TRBD1	TRBJ2-2	once	CASSPGQGDTGELFF	TGTGCCAGCAGCCCCGGACAGGGGGACACCGGGGAGCTGTTTTTT
TRBV5-6	.	TRBJ1-6	.	CASSLAGYSYNSPLHF	TGTGCCAGCAGCTTGGCAGGGTATTCCTATAATTCACCCCTCCACTTT
TRBV4-3	.	TRBJ2-7	.	CASSQGLDSSYEQYF	TGCGCCAGCAGCCAAGGGCTGGACTCTTCCTACGAGCAGTACTTC
TRBV10-2	TRBD2	TRBJ2-3	.	CASLAGDSSTDTQYF	TGCGCCAGCTTAGCGGGGGATAGTAGCACAGATACGCAGTATTTT
TRBV7-9	TRBD1	TRBJ1-5	.	CASSLGQGVGGPQHF	TGTGCCAGCAGCTTAGGCCAGGGGGTTGGGGGGCCCCAGCATTTT
TRBV7-9	.	TRBJ1-4	.	CASRAPGVANEKLFF	TGTGCCAGCAGAGCACCAGGGGTGGCTAATGAAAAACTGTTTTTT
TRBV11-3	.	TRBJ1-3	once	CASSSDRGNTIYF	TGTGCCAGCAGCTCGGACAGAGGAAACACCATATATTTT
TRBV18	.	TRBJ2-1	.	CASSPGTARMDEQFF	TGTGCCAGCTCTCCAGGGACCGCCAGAATGGATGAGCAGTTCTTC
TRBV4-1	TRBD1	TRBJ1-4	.	CASSQGPTRGREKLFF	TGCGCCAGCAGCCAAGGCCCGACCAGGGGGCGAGAAAAACTGTTTTTT
TRBV7-8	.	TRBJ1-1	.	CASSFRMNTEAFF	TGTGCCAGCAGCTTCAGGATGAACACTGAAGCTTTCTTT
TRBV9	TRBD1	TRBJ1-1	.	CASSPHQGANTEAFF	TGTGCCAGCAGCCCTCACCAGGGGGCTAACACTGAAGCTTTCTTT
TRBV5-1	TRBD2	TRBJ2-2	.	CASRRGLLREGLVGELFF	TGCGCCAGCAGACGGGGACTCTTGCGGGAGGGCCTTGTCGGGGAGCTGTTTTTT
TRBV7-9	TRBD1	TRBJ2-3	.	CASGDRVDTQYF	TGTGCCAGCGGGGACAGGGTGGATACGCAGTATTTT
TRBV6-1	.	TRBJ2-1	.	CASSLVRGNEQFF	TGTGCCAGCAGCCTAGTTAGGGGCAATGAGCAGTTCTTC
TRBV29-1	TRBD1	TRBJ1-5	few	CSVGQGSNQPQHF	TGCAGCGTCGGACAGGGTAGCAATCAGCCCCAGCATTTT
TRBV27	.	TRBJ2-1	.	CASSALTRSSYNEQFF	TGTGCCAGCAGTGCCCTAACTAGGAGCTCCTACAATGAGCAGTTCTTC
TRBV14	TRBD1	TRBJ1-4	.	CASSQGKGTGLNEKLFF	TGTGCCAGCAGCCAAGGAAAGGGGACAGGCCTTAATGAAAAACTGTTTTTT
TRBV4-3	.	TRBJ1-4	.	CASSQDFSGWEEKLFF	TGCGCCAGCAGCCAAGACTTTAGTGGGTGGGAAGAAAAACTGTTTTTT
TRBV5-1	TRBD1	TRBJ1-5	few	CASSLDGTVSQPQHF	TGCGCCAGCAGCTTGGACGGGACAGTTAGTCAGCCCCAGCATTTT
TRBV7-9	TRBD1	TRBJ1-3	many	CASSLESGQGSGNTIYF	TGTGCCAGCAGCTTAGAGTCTGGACAGGGATCCGGAAACACCATATATTTT
TRBV30	.	TRBJ1-1	.	CAWSDRADTEAFF	TGTGCCTGGAGTGACAGGGCGGACACTGAAGCTTTCTTT
TRBV6-6	.	TRBJ1-4	.	CASSYSRTDNEKLFF	TGTGCCAGCAGTTACAGTAGGACGGATAATGAAAAACTGTTTTTT
TRBV5-6	TRBD1	TRBJ1-1	.	CASSRGQGTGTEAFF	TGTGCCAGCAGCAGGGGGCAAGGGACGGGCACTGAAGCTTTCTTT
TRBV7-2	TRBD1	TRBJ1-2	.	CASSQAGGQAYGYTF	TGTGCCAGCAGCCAAGCGGGGGGACAGGCCTATGGCTACACCTTC
TRBV18	.	TRBJ1-1	.	CASSPALRTEAFF	TGTGCCAGCTCACCAGCCTTGAGGACTGAAGCTTTCTTT
TRBV5-1	TRBD1	TRBJ1-6	once	CASSPDRAGSYNSPLHF	TGCGCCAGCAGCCCGGACAGGGCAGGCTCCTATAATTCACCCCTCCACTTT
TRBV9	TRBD1	TRBJ1-1	few	CASSAGTGSEAFF	TGTGCCAGCAGCGCCGGGACAGGCAGTGAAGCTTTCTTT
TRBV7-2	TRBD1	TRBJ1-5	once	CASSLQGASNQPQHF	TGTGCCAGCAGCTTACAGGGGGCCAGCAATCAGCCCCAGCATTTT
TRBV30	.	TRBJ1-5	few	CAWSVREDQPQHF	TGTGCCTGGAGTGTACGAGAAGATCAGCCCCAGCATTTT
TRBV9	.	TRBJ1-2	.	CASSVGWGSDYGYTF	TGTGCCAGCAGCGTAGGCTGGGGGTCGGACTATGGCTACACCTTC
TRBV7-2	.	TRBJ1-2	.	CASSLNAANIPYGYTF	TGTGCCAGCAGCTTAAACGCCGCGAACATTCCTTACGGCTACACCTTC
TRBV11-3	.	TRBJ2-5	.	CASSLNSAGETQYF	TGTGCCAGCAGCTTAAACTCGGCCGGAGAGACCCAGTACTTC